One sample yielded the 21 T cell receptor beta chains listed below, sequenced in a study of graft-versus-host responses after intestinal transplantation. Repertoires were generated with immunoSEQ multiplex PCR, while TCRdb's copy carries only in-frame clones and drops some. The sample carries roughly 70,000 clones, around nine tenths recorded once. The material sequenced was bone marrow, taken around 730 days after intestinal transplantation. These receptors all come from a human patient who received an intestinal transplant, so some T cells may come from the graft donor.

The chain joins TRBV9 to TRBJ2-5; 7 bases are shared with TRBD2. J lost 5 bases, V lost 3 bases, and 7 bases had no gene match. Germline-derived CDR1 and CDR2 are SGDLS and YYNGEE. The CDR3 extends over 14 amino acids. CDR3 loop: CASSGRLAGETQYF. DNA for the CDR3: TGTGCCAGCAGCGGACGACTAGCAGGCGAGACCCAGTACTTC.

The CDR3 coding sequence is TGTGCCAGCAGCTTCAGGGGTAACGGTCAGCCCCAGCATTTT. Protein: CASSFRGNGQPQHF. V gene TRBV13 combines with J gene TRBJ1-5; D may be TRBD1 (6 bases). The CDR3 totals 14 residues. Germline CDR1 and CDR2: PRHDT and FYEKMQ (reference sequence). V was clipped by 3 bases and J by 6 bases, with 12 bases between them.

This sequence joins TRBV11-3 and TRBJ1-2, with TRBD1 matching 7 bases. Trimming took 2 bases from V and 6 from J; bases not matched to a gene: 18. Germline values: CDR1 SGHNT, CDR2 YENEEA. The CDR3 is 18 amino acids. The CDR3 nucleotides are TGTGCCAGCAGCTTATCCCCGGACAGGAGAAACCTGGGGGATGGCTACACCTTC. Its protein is CASSLSPDRRNLGDGYTF.

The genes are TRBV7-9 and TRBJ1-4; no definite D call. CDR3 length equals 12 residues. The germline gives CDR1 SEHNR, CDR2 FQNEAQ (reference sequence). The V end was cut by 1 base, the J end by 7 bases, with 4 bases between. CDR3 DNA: TGTGCCAGCAGCTTAGTTGGTGAAAAACTGTTTTTT. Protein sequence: CASSLVGEKLFF. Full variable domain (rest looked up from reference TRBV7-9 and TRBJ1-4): DTGVSQNPRHKITKRGQNVTFRCDPISEHNRLYWYRQTLGQGPEFLTYFQNEAQLEKSRLLSDRFSAERPKGSFSTLEIQRTEQGDSAMYLCASSLVGEKLFFGSGTQLSVL.

CDR3 bases: TGTGCCAGCAGTGCATCCTCGACAGGTTCTTATCAGCCCCAGCATTTT. Its translation is CASSASSTGSYQPQHF. V and J are TRBV27 and TRBJ1-5; the D gene is possibly TRBD1 (6 bases). The CDR3 totals 16 residues. Trimming took off 5 bases at V and 5 bases at J, with 19 bases between the two ends. Germline lookup yields CDR1 MNHEY and CDR2 SMNVEV (reference sequence).

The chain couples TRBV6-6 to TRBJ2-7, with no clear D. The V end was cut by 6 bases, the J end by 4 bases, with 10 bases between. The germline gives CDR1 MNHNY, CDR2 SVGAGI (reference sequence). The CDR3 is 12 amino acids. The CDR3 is CASSPTVYEQYF. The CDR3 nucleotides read TGTGCCAGCAGCCCCACAGTTTACGAGCAGTACTTC.

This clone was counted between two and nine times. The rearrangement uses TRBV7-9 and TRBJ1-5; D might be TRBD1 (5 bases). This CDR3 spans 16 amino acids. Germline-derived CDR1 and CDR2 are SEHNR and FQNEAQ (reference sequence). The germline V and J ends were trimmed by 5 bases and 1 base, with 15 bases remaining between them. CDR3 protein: CASSPIGGSSNQPQHF. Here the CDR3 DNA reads TGTGCCAGCAGCCCAATTGGGGGTTCGAGCAATCAGCCCCAGCATTTT.

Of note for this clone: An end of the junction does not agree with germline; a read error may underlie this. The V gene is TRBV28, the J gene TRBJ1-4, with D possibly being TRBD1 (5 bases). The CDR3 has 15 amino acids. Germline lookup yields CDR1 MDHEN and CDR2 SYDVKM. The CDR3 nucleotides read TGTGCCAGCAGATTATTCCAGGAGGGGAATGAAAAACTGTTTTTT. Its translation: CASRLFQEGNEKLFF.

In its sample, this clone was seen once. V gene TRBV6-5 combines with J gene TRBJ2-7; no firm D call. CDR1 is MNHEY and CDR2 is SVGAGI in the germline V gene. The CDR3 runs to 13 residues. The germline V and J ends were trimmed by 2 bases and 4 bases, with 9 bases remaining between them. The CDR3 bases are TGTGCCAGCAGTTACGGTCAGATTTACGAGCAGTACTTC. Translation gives CASSYGQIYEQYF.

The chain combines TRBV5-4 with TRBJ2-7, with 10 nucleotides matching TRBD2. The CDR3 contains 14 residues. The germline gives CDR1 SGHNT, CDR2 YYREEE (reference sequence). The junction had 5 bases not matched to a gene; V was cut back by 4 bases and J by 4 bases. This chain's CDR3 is CASSPGLAEYEQYF. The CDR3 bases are TGTGCCAGCAGCCCCGGACTAGCGGAATACGAGCAGTACTTC.

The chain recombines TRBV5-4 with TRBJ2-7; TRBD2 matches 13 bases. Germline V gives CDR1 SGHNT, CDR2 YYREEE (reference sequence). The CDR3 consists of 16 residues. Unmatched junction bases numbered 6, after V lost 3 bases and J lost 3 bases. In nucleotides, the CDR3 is TGTGCCAGCAGCTGGGGAACTAGCGGGAGGGACTACGAGCAGTACTTC. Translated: CASSWGTSGRDYEQYF.

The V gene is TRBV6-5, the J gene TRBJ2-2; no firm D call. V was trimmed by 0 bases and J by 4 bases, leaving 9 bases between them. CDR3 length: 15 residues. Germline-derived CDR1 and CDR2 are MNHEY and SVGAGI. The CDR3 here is CASSYSVQVTGELFF. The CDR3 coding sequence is TGTGCCAGCAGTTACTCGGTACAAGTCACCGGGGAGCTGTTTTTT.

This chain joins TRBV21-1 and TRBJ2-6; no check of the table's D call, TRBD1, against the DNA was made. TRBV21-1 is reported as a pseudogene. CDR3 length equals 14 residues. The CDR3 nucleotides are TGTGCCAGCAAGGGGGACTCTGGGGCCAACGTCCTGACTTTC. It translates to CASKGDSGANVLTF.

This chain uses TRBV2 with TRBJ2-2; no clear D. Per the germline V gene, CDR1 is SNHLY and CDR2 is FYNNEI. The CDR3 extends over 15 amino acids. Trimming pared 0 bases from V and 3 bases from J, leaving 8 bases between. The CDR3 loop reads CASSEAGRYTGELFF. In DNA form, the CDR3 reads TGTGCCAGCAGTGAAGCCGGACGGTACACCGGGGAGCTGTTTTTT.

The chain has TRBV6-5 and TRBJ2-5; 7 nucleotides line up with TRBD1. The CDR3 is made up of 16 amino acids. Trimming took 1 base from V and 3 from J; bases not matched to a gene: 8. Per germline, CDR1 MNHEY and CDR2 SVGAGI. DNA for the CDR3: TGTGCCAGCAGTTACTGGGACAGTCGGTGGGAAGAGACCCAGTACTTC. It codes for CASSYWDSRWEETQYF.

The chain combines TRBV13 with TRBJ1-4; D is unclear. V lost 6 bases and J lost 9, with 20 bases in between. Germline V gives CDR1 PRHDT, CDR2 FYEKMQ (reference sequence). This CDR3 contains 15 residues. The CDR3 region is CASRSRPENGKKLFF. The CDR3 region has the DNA TGTGCCAGCAGATCCCGACCGGAAAACGGGAAAAAACTGTTTTTT. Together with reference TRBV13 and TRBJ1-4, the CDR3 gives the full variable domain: AAGVIQSPRHLIKEKRETATLKCYPIPRHDTVYWYQQGPGQDPQFLISFYEKMQSDKGSIPDRFSAQQFSDYHSELNMSSLELGDSALYFCASRSRPENGKKLFFGSGTQLSVL.

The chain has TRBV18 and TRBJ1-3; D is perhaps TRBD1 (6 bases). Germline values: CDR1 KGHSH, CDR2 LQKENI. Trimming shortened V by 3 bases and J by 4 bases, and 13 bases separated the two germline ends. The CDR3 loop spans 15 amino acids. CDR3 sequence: CASSPTTGWGNTIYF. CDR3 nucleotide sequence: TGTGCCAGCTCACCCACAACAGGGTGGGGAAACACCATATATTTT.

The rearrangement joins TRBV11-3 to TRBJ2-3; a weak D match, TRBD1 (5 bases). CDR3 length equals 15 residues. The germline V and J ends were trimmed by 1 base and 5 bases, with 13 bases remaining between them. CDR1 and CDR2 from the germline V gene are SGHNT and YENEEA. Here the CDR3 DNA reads TGTGCCAGCAGCTTAGGAGGATCCAGGGTAGATACGCAGTATTTT. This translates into CASSLGGSRVDTQYF.

CDR3 in amino acids: CATSRDLDGGSPLHF. The CDR3, as DNA: TGTGCCACCAGCAGAGATTTGGACGGAGGGTCACCCCTCCACTTT. The V call is TRBV15, the J call TRBJ1-6; D gene ambiguous. The germline gives CDR1 LNHNV, CDR2 YYDKDF (reference sequence). The CDR3 has 15 residues. The V gene lost 0 bases and the J gene lost 10 bases, with 13 bases spanning the gap.

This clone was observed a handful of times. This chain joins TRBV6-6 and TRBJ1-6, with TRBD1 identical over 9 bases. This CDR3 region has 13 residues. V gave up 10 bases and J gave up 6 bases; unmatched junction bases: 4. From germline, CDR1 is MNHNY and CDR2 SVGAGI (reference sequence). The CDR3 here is CAIGTGPNSPLHF. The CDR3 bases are TGTGCCATCGGGACAGGGCCTAATTCACCCCTCCACTTT.

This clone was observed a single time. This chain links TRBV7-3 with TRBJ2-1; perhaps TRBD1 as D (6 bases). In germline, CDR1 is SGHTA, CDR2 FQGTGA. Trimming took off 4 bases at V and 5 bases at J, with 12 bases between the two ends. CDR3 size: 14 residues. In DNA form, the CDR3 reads TGTGCCAGCAGCTCCACAGGGAATCACAATGAGCAGTTCTTC. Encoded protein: CASSSTGNHNEQFF.